This entry lists 18 T cell receptor beta chains sequenced from one sample in a study of blood T cell repertoires in COVID-19. The assay was immunoSEQ multiplex PCR, and TCRdb's table has in-frame clones only and misses some. Here the sample spans 50,000 to 60,000 clones, 82% being singletons. Specimen: peripheral blood. The receptors here all came from a human donor in a cohort sampled during active or convalescent COVID-19.

This clone appeared once. The chain recombines TRBV9 with TRBJ1-5; the match to TRBD1 covers 7 bases. The CDR3 covers 13 residues. The germline CDR1 and CDR2 sequences are SGDLS and YYNGEE. V shed 5 bases, J shed 9 bases, and the junction held 8 bases outside the gene matches. CDR3 region: CASSDTGVGPQHF. DNA for the CDR3: TGTGCCAGCAGTGATACAGGGGTGGGGCCCCAGCATTTT. The entire variable domain, with the rest obtained from reference TRBV9 and TRBJ1-5, is as follows: DSGVTQTPKHLITATGQRVTLRCSPRSGDLSVYWYQQSLDQGLQFLIQYYNGEERAKGNILERFSAQQFPDLHSELNLSSLELGDSALYFCASSDTGVGPQHFGDGTRLSIL.

This clone was found once. The chain recombines TRBV19 with TRBJ2-5; D unclear. Between the trimmed V and J ends, which lost 8 bases and 0 bases, there was a span of 13 bases. CDR3 length equals 14 residues. CDR1 and CDR2 from the germline V gene are LNHDA and SQIVND (reference sequence). CDR3 region: CASSGISYQETQYF. The CDR3 DNA reads TGTGCCAGTTCAGGAATTTCGTACCAAGAGACCCAGTACTTC.

V and J are TRBV4-3 and TRBJ2-2; D is perhaps TRBD2 (6 bases). Trimming removed 0 bases from V and 0 bases from J, with 8 bases in between. The CDR3 consists of 16 residues. In germline, CDR1 is LGHNA, CDR2 YSLEER. The CDR3 DNA sequence: TGCGCCAGCAGCCAAGAAGGAGGGACGAACACCGGGGAGCTGTTTTTT. Amino acids: CASSQEGGTNTGELFF.

This clone has more than one count but fewer than ten. The chain uses TRBV4-3 and TRBJ2-7; tentatively, D is TRBD1 (5 bases). Trimming left V 0 bases short and J 3 bases short, with 9 bases between. The CDR3 is 14 amino acids. Looked up from germline, CDR1 is LGHNA and CDR2 is YSLEER. The CDR3 region has the DNA TGCGCCAGCAGCCAAGATACAGGAATCTACGAGCAGTACTTC. Translated: CASSQDTGIYEQYF.

The chain combines TRBV5-1 with TRBJ2-1, with unresolved D. The CDR3 has 15 amino acids. Germline CDR1 SGHRS, CDR2 YFSETQ. V lost 0 bases and J lost 0, with 7 bases in between. CDR3: CASSLGGNSYNEQFF. CDR3 nucleotides: TGCGCCAGCAGCTTGGGCGGTAACTCCTACAATGAGCAGTTCTTC.

CDR3: CASSSGLQETQYF. CDR3 nucleotides: TGTGCCAGCAGTTCGGGACTCCAAGAGACCCAGTACTTC. This chain joins TRBV12-3 or TRBV12-4 and TRBJ2-5; TRBD2 might be the D (6 bases). The CDR3 contains 13 residues. Trimming took off 4 bases at V and 1 base at J, with 7 bases between the two ends.

This chain links TRBV29-1 with TRBJ1-5; D possibly corresponds to TRBD1 (5 bases). The germline V and J ends were trimmed by 4 bases and 4 bases, with 11 bases remaining between them. Germline values: CDR1 SQVTM, CDR2 ANQGSEA. This CDR3 region has 13 residues. The CDR3 DNA sequence: TGCAGCGTTGGCCAGGGTGGAAATCAGCCCCAGCATTTT. Its translation: CSVGQGGNQPQHF.

The chain uses TRBV7-2 and TRBJ1-1; 10 positions match TRBD1. The CDR3 runs 14 residues. The germline V gene encodes CDR1 SGHTA and CDR2 FQGNSA. V shed 5 bases and J 4 bases; nucleotides not matched to a gene: 4. In DNA, the CDR3 is TGTGCCAGCAGCACGGGACAGGGGAGCACTGAAGCTTTCTTT. Translating gives CASSTGQGSTEAFF.

This clone occurred a few times. The J gene is TRBJ2-1, the V gene TRBV7-2; 7 bases fit TRBD1. The ends lost 5 bases at V and 8 bases at J; junction bases unmatched: 12. The CDR3 is made up of 15 amino acids. The V gene's germline CDR1 is SGHTA and CDR2 FQGNSA. CDR3 in amino acids: CASSPGTVGIYEQFF. CDR3 nucleotides: TGTGCCAGCAGCCCGGGGACAGTGGGAATCTATGAGCAGTTCTTC.

The chain combines TRBV18 with TRBJ2-1, with 8 bases fitting TRBD1. Looked up from germline, CDR1 is KGHSH and CDR2 is LQKENI. The CDR3 is 17 amino acids. J was trimmed by 5 bases and V by 6 bases; bases with no gene match: 15. CDR3 sequence reads: CASSLNSPAGGHNEQFF. CDR3 DNA sequence: TGTGCCAGCTCGCTAAATTCCCCCGCAGGGGGCCACAATGAGCAGTTCTTC.

This chain connects TRBV10-3 to TRBJ2-7; D not certain. The CDR3 spans 13 residues. Germline assignment: CDR1 ENHRY and CDR2 SYGVKD. V lost 6 bases and J 5 bases, leaving 14 bases between the germline ends. This CDR3 reads CAISSAVEDEQYF. In DNA, the CDR3 is TGTGCCATCAGCTCTGCGGTAGAGGACGAGCAGTACTTC.

The chain combines TRBV4-2 with TRBJ2-3, with 8 positions matching TRBD2. V gave up 0 bases and J gave up 3 bases; unmatched junction bases: 5. Germline lookup yields CDR1 LGHNA and CDR2 YNFKEQ. This CDR3 is built from 16 residues. The DNA of the CDR3 is TGTGCCAGCAGCCAAGAACCCAGCGGGGGAACAGATACGCAGTATTTT. As protein: CASSQEPSGGTDTQYF.

The gene calls are TRBV4-3 and TRBJ2-1; tentatively, D is TRBD1 (6 bases). The V and J ends lost 7 bases and 1 base respectively, with 11 bases between them. Looked up from germline, CDR1 is LGHNA and CDR2 is YSLEER. The CDR3 loop spans 14 amino acids. CDR3 amino acids: CASKDSLSYNEQFF. In DNA, the CDR3 is TGCGCCAGCAAGGACAGTCTTTCCTACAATGAGCAGTTCTTC.

The chain recombines TRBV4-3 with TRBJ1-2, with a weak D call TRBD1 (6 bases). CDR3 length equals 14 residues. Per the germline V gene, CDR1 is LGHNA and CDR2 is YSLEER. Deletions cut 3 bases from V and 5 bases from J, with 13 bases between. CDR3 amino acids: CASSQAQGLYGYTF. CDR3 nucleotides: TGCGCCAGCAGCCAGGCACAGGGCCTATATGGCTACACCTTC.

DNA for the CDR3: TGCGCCAGCAGCCCACAGGGCCCGGGCTACGAGCAGTACTTC. This codes for CASSPQGPGYEQYF. The chain recombines TRBV5-1 with TRBJ2-7; tentatively, D is TRBD1 (6 bases). This CDR3 contains 14 residues. Trimming removed 4 bases from V and 3 bases from J, with 14 bases in between. In germline, CDR1 is SGHRS, CDR2 YFSETQ.

This chain links TRBV12-3 or TRBV12-4 with TRBJ1-3, with 9 positions matching TRBD1. With 6 bases clipped from V and 6 bases from J, the junction kept 3 bases outside the gene matches. This CDR3 has 13 residues. This chain's CDR3 is CASRGQGENTIYF. The CDR3 DNA reads TGTGCCAGCAGGGGACAGGGAGAAAACACCATATATTTT.

This chain links TRBV6-5 with TRBJ1-4; D ambiguous. The CDR3 is made up of 15 amino acids. Germline V gene lookup returns CDR1 MNHEY and CDR2 SVGAGI. The germline V and J ends were trimmed by 2 bases and 0 bases, with 7 bases remaining between them. Here the CDR3 DNA reads TGTGCCAGCAGTTACAGCGGAACAACTAATGAAAAACTGTTTTTT. Protein product: CASSYSGTTNEKLFF.

The CDR3 is CASSPRVPNEQFF. CDR3 sequence (DNA): TGTGCCAGCAGCCCCCGAGTGCCGAATGAGCAGTTCTTC. J is TRBJ2-1 and V is TRBV7-2; D is unclear. Germline assignment: CDR1 SGHTA and CDR2 FQGNSA. V shed 5 bases and J shed 7 bases, with 12 bases lying between them. The CDR3 extends over 13 amino acids.